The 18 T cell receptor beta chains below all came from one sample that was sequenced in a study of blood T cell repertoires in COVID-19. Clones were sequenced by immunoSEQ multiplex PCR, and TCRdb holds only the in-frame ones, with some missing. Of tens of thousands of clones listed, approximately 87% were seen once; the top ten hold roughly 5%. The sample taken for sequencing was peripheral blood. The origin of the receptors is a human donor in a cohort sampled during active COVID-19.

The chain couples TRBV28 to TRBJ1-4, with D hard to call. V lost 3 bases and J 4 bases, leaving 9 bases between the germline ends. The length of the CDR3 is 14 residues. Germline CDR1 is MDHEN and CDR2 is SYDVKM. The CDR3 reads CASSFGQLNEKLFF. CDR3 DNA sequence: TGTGCCAGCAGTTTTGGGCAGCTTAATGAAAAACTGTTTTTT.

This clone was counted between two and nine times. The chain's CDR3 is CASSLLANEQFF. DNA of the CDR3: TGTGCCAGCAGCTTACTAGCCAATGAGCAGTTCTTC. The chain is built from TRBV5-4 and TRBJ2-1; tentative D call: TRBD2 (6 bases). This CDR3 spans 12 amino acids. Germline V gene sequence: CDR1 SGHNT, CDR2 YYREEE (reference sequence). The V end was cut by 2 bases, the J end by 6 bases, with 6 bases between.

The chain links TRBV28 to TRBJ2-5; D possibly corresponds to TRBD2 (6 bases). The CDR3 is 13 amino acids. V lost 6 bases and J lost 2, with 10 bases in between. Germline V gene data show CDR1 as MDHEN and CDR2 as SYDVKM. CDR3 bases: TGTGCCAGCAGCCCCGGGACTCAAGAGACCCAGTACTTC. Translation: CASSPGTQETQYF.

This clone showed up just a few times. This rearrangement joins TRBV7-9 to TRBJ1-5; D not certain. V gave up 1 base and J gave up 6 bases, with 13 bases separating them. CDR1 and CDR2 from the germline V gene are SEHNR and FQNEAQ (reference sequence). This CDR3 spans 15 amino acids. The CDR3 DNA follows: TGTGCCAGCAGCTTAGGCTCGGCAGGAGGTCAGCCCCAGCATTTT. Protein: CASSLGSAGGQPQHF. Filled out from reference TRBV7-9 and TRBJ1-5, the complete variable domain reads DTGVSQNPRHKITKRGQNVTFRCDPISEHNRLYWYRQTLGQGPEFLTYFQNEAQLEKSRLLSDRFSAERPKGSFSTLEIQRTEQGDSAMYLCASSLGSAGGQPQHFGDGTRLSIL.

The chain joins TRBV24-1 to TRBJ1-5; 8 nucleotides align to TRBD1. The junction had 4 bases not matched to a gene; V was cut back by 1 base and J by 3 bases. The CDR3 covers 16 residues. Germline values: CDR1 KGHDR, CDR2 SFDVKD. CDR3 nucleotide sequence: TGTGCCACCAGTGATTTTGGACAGGGCTTCAATCAGCCCCAGCATTTT. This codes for CATSDFGQGFNQPQHF.

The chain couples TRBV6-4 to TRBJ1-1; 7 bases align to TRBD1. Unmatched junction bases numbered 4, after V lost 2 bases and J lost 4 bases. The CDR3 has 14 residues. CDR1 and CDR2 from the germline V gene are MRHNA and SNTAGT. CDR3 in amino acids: CASSDTDRATEAFF. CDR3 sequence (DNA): TGTGCCAGCAGTGACACTGACAGGGCCACTGAAGCTTTCTTT.

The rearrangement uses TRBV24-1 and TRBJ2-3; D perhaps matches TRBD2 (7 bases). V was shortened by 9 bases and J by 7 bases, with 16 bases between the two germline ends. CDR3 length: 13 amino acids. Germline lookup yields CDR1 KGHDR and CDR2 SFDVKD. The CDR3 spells CATGGPGGNTQYF. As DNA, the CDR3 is TGTGCCACCGGGGGCCCGGGGGGAAATACGCAGTATTTT.

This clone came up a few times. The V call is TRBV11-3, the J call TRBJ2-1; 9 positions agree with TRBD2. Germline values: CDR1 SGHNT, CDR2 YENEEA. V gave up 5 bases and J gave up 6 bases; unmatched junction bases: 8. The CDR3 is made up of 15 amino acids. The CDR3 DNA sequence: TGTGCCAGCAGCCTTCGGGGTAGCGGGGGCAATGAGCAGTTCTTC. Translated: CASSLRGSGGNEQFF.

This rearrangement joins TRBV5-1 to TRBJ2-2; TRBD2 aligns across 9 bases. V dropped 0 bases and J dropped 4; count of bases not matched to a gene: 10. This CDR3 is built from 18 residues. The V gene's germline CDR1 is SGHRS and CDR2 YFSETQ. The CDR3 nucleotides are TGCGCCAGCAGCTTGGAGTCGCGGGGGGGCCAGAGCACCGGGGAGCTGTTTTTT. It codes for CASSLESRGGQSTGELFF.

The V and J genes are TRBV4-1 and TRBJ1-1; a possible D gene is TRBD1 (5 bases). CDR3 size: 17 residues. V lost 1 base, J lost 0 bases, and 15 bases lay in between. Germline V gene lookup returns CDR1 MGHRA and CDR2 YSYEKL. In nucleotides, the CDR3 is TGCGCCAGCAGCCAAGCCCCTGGGACTAGCATGAACACTGAAGCTTTCTTT. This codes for CASSQAPGTSMNTEAFF.

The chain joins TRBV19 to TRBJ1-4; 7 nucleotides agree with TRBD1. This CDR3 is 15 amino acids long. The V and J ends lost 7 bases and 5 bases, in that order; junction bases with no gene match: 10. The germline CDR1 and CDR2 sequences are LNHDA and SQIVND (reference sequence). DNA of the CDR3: TGTGCCAGTACCAAAGGACAGGCTGAAAATGAAAAACTGTTTTTT. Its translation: CASTKGQAENEKLFF.

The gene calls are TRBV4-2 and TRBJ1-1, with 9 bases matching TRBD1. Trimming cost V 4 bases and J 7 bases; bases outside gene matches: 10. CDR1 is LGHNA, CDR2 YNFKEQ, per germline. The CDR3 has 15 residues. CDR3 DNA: TGTGCCAGCAGCCTTACAGGGGGCCCCTACGGTGAAGCTTTCTTT. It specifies CASSLTGGPYGEAFF.

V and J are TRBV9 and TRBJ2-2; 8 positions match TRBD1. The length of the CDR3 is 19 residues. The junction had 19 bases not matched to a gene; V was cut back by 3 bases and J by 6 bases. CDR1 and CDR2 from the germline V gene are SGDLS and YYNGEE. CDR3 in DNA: TGTGCCAGCAGCGCGCGCTCCACAATCTCAGGGGGCGAAGCCGGGGAGCTGTTTTTT. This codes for CASSARSTISGGEAGELFF. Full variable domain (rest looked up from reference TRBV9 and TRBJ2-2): DSGVTQTPKHLITATGQRVTLRCSPRSGDLSVYWYQQSLDQGLQFLIQYYNGEERAKGNILERFSAQQFPDLHSELNLSSLELGDSALYFCASSARSTISGGEAGELFFGEGSRLTVL.

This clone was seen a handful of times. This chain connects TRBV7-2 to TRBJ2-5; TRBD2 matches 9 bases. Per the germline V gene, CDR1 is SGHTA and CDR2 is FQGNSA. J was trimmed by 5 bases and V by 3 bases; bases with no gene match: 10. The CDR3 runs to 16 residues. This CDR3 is CASSFRASGVKETQYF. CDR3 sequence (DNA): TGTGCCAGCAGCTTCAGGGCTAGCGGGGTGAAGGAGACCCAGTACTTC. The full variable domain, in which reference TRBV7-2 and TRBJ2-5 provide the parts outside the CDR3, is GAGVSQSPSNKVTEKGKDVELRCDPISGHTALYWYRQSLGQGLEFLIYFQGNSAPDKSGLPSDRFSAERTGGSVSTLTIQRTQQEDSAVYLCASSFRASGVKETQYFGPGTRLLVL.

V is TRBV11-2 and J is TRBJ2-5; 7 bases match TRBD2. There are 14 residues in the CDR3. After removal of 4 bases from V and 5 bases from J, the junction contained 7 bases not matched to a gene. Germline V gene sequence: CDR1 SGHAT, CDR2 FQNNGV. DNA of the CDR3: TGTGCCAGCAGCTGGAGCGGGGACGGGGAGACCCAGTACTTC. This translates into CASSWSGDGETQYF.

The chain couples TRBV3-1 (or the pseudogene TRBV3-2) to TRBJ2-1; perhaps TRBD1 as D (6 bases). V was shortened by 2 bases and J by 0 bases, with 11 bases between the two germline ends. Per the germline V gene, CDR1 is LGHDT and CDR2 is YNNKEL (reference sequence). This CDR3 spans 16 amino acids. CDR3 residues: CASSQRTVVSYNEQFF. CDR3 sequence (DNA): TGTGCCAGCAGCCAACGGACAGTGGTCTCCTACAATGAGCAGTTCTTC.

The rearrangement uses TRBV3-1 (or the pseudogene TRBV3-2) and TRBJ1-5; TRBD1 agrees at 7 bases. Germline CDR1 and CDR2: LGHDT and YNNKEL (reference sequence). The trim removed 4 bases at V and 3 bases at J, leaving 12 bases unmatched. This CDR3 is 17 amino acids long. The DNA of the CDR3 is TGTGCCAGCAGCCTAGCGACAGGGAGGTCCACCAATCAGCCCCAGCATTTT. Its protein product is CASSLATGRSTNQPQHF.

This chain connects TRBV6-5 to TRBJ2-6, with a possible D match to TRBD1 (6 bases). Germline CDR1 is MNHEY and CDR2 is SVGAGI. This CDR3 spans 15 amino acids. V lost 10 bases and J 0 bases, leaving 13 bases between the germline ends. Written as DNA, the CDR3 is TGTGCCACGTTCTTCAGGGGCTCTGGGGCCAACGTCCTGACTTTC. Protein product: CATFFRGSGANVLTF.